The entry below gives a single T cell receptor beta chain sequence along with its context. This record belongs to a study of cytomegalovirus exposure and HLA in healthy donors. The CDR3 length is 14 residues. V gave up 4 bases and J gave up 4 bases, with 10 bases separating them. The germline gives CDR1 MNHNS, CDR2 SASEGT. The primer mix had 60 Vbeta and 13 Jbeta primers. Sequenced by immunoSEQ multiplex PCR; TCRdb stores in-frame clones only, minus some. The sample shows 120,000 to 150,000 clones, roughly four fifths of them seen only once. Sequenced material: PBMCs. V usage is TRBV6-1 and J usage is TRBJ2-2; maybe TRBD1 (6 bases). This TCR derives from a male donor in good health and CMV-seronegative. In nucleotides, the CDR3 is TGTGCCAGCAGTGCTACAGGGTTCACCGGGGAGCTGTTTTTT. Translation gives CASSATGFTGELFF.